This T cell receptor (beta chain) was documented in a study of CD8 T cells in ankylosing spondylitis. From the 5' RACE reads, TCRdb called clonotypes with MiXCR, one entry per CDR3 protein. The table has roughly 130,000 distinct CDR3 sequences, roughly a tenth seen once. This clonotype was picked up a small number of times. The sequenced sample consisted of blood, either unsorted or a sorted T cell fraction (not recorded which). This TCR derives from a male donor with ankylosing spondylitis or in good health (not recorded which).

The chain's CDR3 is CARGTGLAADTQYF. CDR3 sequence (DNA): TGTGCCAGGGGAACGGGACTAGCAGCAGATACGCAGTATTTT. The rearrangement links TRBV2 to TRBJ2-3; 9 positions match TRBD2. Per the germline V gene, CDR1 is SNHLY and CDR2 is FYNNEI. V lost 9 bases, J lost 4 bases, and 8 bases stayed unmatched. The CDR3 is 14 amino acids.